These T cell receptor beta chains were read from a single sample in a study of blood T cell repertoires in COVID-19. Produced via immunoSEQ multiplex PCR; TCRdb's table is partial and in-frame only. The table has some 43,000 clones, approximately 84% seen once. The material sequenced was peripheral blood. Receptors were obtained from a man between 50 and 59 years old with active COVID-19. The CDR3 runs from the conserved cysteine through the conserved F or W. The D gene is left open where the match is weak. Expanded clones are given a class, and other clones once, few, many or no size at all.

>TRBJ1-1|TRBV4-3|NA|NA
CASSLAVNTEAFF
TGCGCCAGCAGCCTGGCGGTGAACACTGAAGCTTTCTTT
>TRBJ2-1|TRBV6-4|NA|NA
CASSVTGSNILSYNEQFF
TGTGCCAGCAGTGTAACCGGGAGCAACATCTTATCCTACAATGAGCAGTTCTTC
>TRBJ1-4|TRBV7-2|NA|TRBD1
CASSLRGQGAEKLFF
TGTGCCAGCAGCTTACGGGGACAGGGTGCCGAAAAACTGTTTTTT
>TRBJ1-5|TRBV5-8|NA|NA
CASSPFNQPQHF
TGTGCCAGCAGCCCTTTTAATCAGCCCCAGCATTTT
>TRBJ2-1|TRBV7-8|NA|NA
CASSLLSHEQFF
TGTGCCAGCAGCTTATTGAGTCATGAGCAGTTCTTC
>TRBJ2-3|TRBV6-1|NA|TRBD2
CASSGARSASGHTDTQYF
TGTGCCAGCAGTGGCGCACGGTCCGCTAGCGGGCACACAGATACGCAGTATTTT
>TRBJ1-2|TRBV29-1|NA|NA
CSVEGGARGYTF
TGCAGCGTTGAAGGGGGCGCGAGGGGCTACACCTTC
>TRBJ1-5|TRBV5-6|NA|NA
CASSYGSFNQPQHF
TGTGCCAGCAGCTACGGGAGCTTCAATCAGCCCCAGCATTTT
>TRBJ1-1|TRBV3-1/TRBV3-2|NA|TRBD1
CASSLDRADDTEAFF
TGTGCCAGCAGCCTGGACAGGGCTGATGACACTGAAGCTTTCTTT
>TRBJ2-6|TRBV14|NA|NA
CASSQDSHTGTTGANVLTF
TGTGCCAGCAGCCAAGATTCTCATACTGGGACAACTGGGGCCAACGTCCTGACTTTC
>TRBJ2-3|TRBV18|NA|NA
CASSPGTSSTDTQYF
TGTGCCAGCTCACCCGGGACTTCTAGCACAGATACGCAGTATTTT
>TRBJ2-2|TRBV4-1|NA|TRBD2
CASSQDVSLAGAGGELFF
TGCGCCAGCAGCCAAGATGTGTCACTAGCGGGGGCTGGCGGGGAGCTGTTTTTT
>TRBJ2-1|TRBV5-8|NA|TRBD2
CASSPGGTSPYNEQFF
TGTGCCAGCAGCCCCGGTGGGACTAGCCCCTACAATGAGCAGTTCTTC
>TRBJ1-1|TRBV7-8|NA|NA
CASSLGGPGAFF
TGTGCCAGCAGCTTAGGGGGCCCCGGGGCTTTCTTT
>TRBJ1-4|TRBV6-5|NA|TRBD1
CASRLGTANEKLFF
TGTGCCAGCAGGCTAGGGACAGCTAATGAAAAACTGTTTTTT
>TRBJ2-2|TRBV11-2|NA|NA
CASGPGEYTGELFF
TGTGCCAGCGGTCCAGGGGAGTACACCGGGGAGCTGTTTTTT
>TRBJ1-5|TRBV19|NA|NA
CASSQGPGGNQPQHF
TGTGCCAGTAGTCAGGGGCCGGGTGGGAATCAGCCCCAGCATTTT
>TRBJ1-1|TRBV6-5|NA|NA
CASSYGAGNTEAFF
TGTGCCAGCAGTTACGGCGCAGGAAACACTGAAGCTTTCTTT
>TRBJ1-3|TRBV7-9|once|NA
CASSFWGRAQSSGNTIYF
TGTGCCAGCAGCTTTTGGGGCAGGGCCCAGAGCTCTGGAAACACCATATATTTT
>TRBJ1-3|TRBV29-1|NA|NA
CSVEAREAAVHRPGNTIYF
TGCAGCGTTGAAGCACGGGAGGCGGCAGTCCACAGACCTGGAAACACCATATATTTT
>TRBJ2-7|TRBV3-1/TRBV3-2|once|TRBD2
CASSQERGLAGGTYEQYF
TGTGCCAGCAGCCAAGAAAGGGGACTAGCGGGGGGGACCTACGAGCAGTACTTC
>TRBJ2-2|TRBV24-1|NA|TRBD1
CATSDAGQGTGELFF
TGTGCCACCAGTGATGCGGGACAGGGAACGGGGGAGCTGTTTTTT
>TRBJ2-3|TRBV2|once|TRBD2
CASRARGGTDTQYF
TGTGCCAGCAGAGCGCGGGGGGGCACAGATACGCAGTATTTT
>TRBJ2-5|TRBV11-3|NA|TRBD1
CASSLESEGGTQYF
TGTGCCAGCAGCTTAGAGAGCGAAGGGGGCACCCAGTACTTC
>TRBJ2-3|TRBV14|NA|TRBD2
CASSHWTSGGRTDTQYF
TGTGCCAGCAGCCATTGGACTAGCGGGGGCCGCACAGATACGCAGTATTTT
>TRBJ2-7|TRBV5-6|NA|NA
CASSWAPSYEQYF
TGTGCCAGCAGCTGGGCACCCTCCTACGAGCAGTACTTC
>TRBJ2-3|TRBV24-1|few|NA
CATSDSRTDTQYF
TGTGCCACCAGTGATTCCAGGACAGATACGCAGTATTTT